This TCR beta chain was sequenced in a study of STAT5B mutations in CD4+ large granular lymphocyte leukemia. Study-level results: Data were not HLA-matched across samples. Roughly a quarter of private leukemic clonotypes occurred rarely in other patients' non-leukemic repertoires.

This clone was seen just once. The antigen is not known. Repertoires were generated with immunoSEQ multiplex PCR, while TCRdb's copy carries only in-frame clones and drops some. The data show about 34,000 clones, with 74% seen just once and approximately 1% held by the top ten. The germline V gene has CDR1 MNHEY and CDR2 SMNVEV (reference sequence). Between the trimmed V and J ends, which lost 6 bases and 1 base, there was a span of 9 bases. The CDR3 is made up of 13 amino acids. Sequencing was performed on CD4+ T cells from blood buffy coats. The chain recombines TRBV27 with TRBJ1-2, with D possibly being TRBD1 (6 bases). The sequence derives from a human donor in good health. In DNA, the CDR3 is TGTGCCAGCAGCCAGGGGATTAACTATGGCTACACCTTC. Its translation: CASSQGINYGYTF.